The 30 T cell receptor beta chains in this list originate from one sample, sequenced in a study of blood T cell repertoires in COVID-19. Sequencing used immunoSEQ multiplex PCR; TCRdb keeps in-frame clones, though not all of them. The sample records around 170,000 clones, 80% to 90% being singletons. Sequencing was done on a sample of peripheral blood. The receptors shown here come from a man aged 18 to 29 who had recovered from COVID-19.

This clone was seen just once. V is TRBV28 and J is TRBJ2-7, with D perhaps TRBD1 (6 bases). The V end lost 4 bases, the J end lost 7 bases, and 17 bases lay between the germline ends. CDR1 is MDHEN, CDR2 SYDVKM, per germline. CDR3 length: 14 amino acids. The CDR3 DNA reads as TGTGCCAGCAGTTCCCCCGACAGGTACGGGGAGCAGTACTTC. Translation gives CASSSPDRYGEQYF.

The rearrangement uses TRBV6-5 and TRBJ1-3; D might be TRBD1 (6 bases). Trimming stripped 7 bases from V and 0 bases from J, with 13 bases between. The germline V gene encodes CDR1 MNHEY and CDR2 SVGAGI. The CDR3 runs 15 residues. CDR3 in DNA: TGTGCCAGCAAACCGACAGGCCGCTCTGGAAACACCATATATTTT. Translating gives CASKPTGRSGNTIYF.

The gene calls are TRBV7-6 and TRBJ2-1; D is unresolved. CDR1 and CDR2 from the germline V gene are SGHVS and FNYEAQ. The CDR3 consists of 13 residues. The germline V and J ends were trimmed by 5 bases and 10 bases, with 15 bases remaining between them. This CDR3 is CASSPFVQNEQFF. Here the CDR3 DNA reads TGTGCCAGCAGCCCCTTCGTTCAGAACGAGCAGTTCTTC.

This clone was found a few times. The V and J genes are TRBV20-1 and TRBJ2-1, with D possibly matching TRBD1 (5 bases). There are 11 residues in the CDR3. Between the trimmed V and J ends, which lost 6 bases and 4 bases, there was a span of 7 bases. Germline V gene data show CDR1 as DFQATT and CDR2 as SNEGSKA (reference sequence). The CDR3 nucleotides read TGCAGTGCAAGACAGTACAATGAGCAGTTCTTC. This encodes CSARQYNEQFF.

This clone was detected once. This rearrangement joins TRBV5-1 to TRBJ2-1, with 9 bases fitting TRBD2. Germline lookup yields CDR1 SGHRS and CDR2 YFSETQ. J lost 6 bases, V lost 4 bases, and 23 bases had no gene match. The CDR3 loop spans 20 amino acids. The DNA of the CDR3 is TGCGCCAGCAGCCGCGCATCATCTTATATAGCGGGAGTTGCCTCCAATGAGCAGTTCTTC. This gives the protein CASSRASSYIAGVASNEQFF.

The chain joins TRBV7-6 to TRBJ1-5; D remains unclear. Germline CDR1 and CDR2: SGHVS and FNYEAQ. The CDR3 sequence is 15 residues long. V was trimmed by 0 bases and J by 2 bases, leaving 8 bases between them. CDR3 sequence (DNA): TGTGCCAGCAGCTTAGCGCGGGGTGGCAATCAGCCCCAGCATTTT. Its translation is CASSLARGGNQPQHF.

This clone showed up just a few times. The V and J genes are TRBV4-1 and TRBJ2-3, with 11 bases fitting TRBD2. Germline CDR1 MGHRA, CDR2 YSYEKL. J was trimmed by 6 bases and V by 3 bases; bases with no gene match: 20. The CDR3 is 20 residues long. The CDR3 is CASSQPGLMISGRADDTQYF. CDR3 DNA sequence: TGCGCCAGCAGCCAGCCAGGGTTGATGATTAGCGGGAGGGCTGATGATACGCAGTATTTT.

The chain couples TRBV6-5 to TRBJ1-1; possible D gene TRBD1, 5 bases. CDR3 length equals 11 residues. Trimming shortened V by 8 bases and J by 5 bases, and 9 bases separated the two germline ends. Germline-derived CDR1 and CDR2 are MNHEY and SVGAGI. CDR3 in amino acids: CASWEGTEAFF. The CDR3 nucleotides read TGTGCCAGCTGGGAGGGGACTGAAGCTTTCTTT.

V usage is TRBV9 and J usage is TRBJ1-2; 8 bases are a match to TRBD1. The CDR3 is made up of 16 amino acids. In germline, CDR1 is SGDLS, CDR2 YYNGEE. Unmatched junction bases numbered 12, after V lost 0 bases and J lost 8 bases. CDR3 DNA: TGTGCCAGCAGCGTAGAATGGGCAGGGGGCGGATTCGGCTACACCTTC. As protein: CASSVEWAGGGFGYTF.

This clone was seen only once. The rearrangement uses TRBV6-2 or TRBV6-3 and TRBJ1-1, with D possibly TRBD1 on 6 matching bases. V dropped 5 bases and J dropped 5 bases, with 15 bases sitting between them. CDR3 length: 14 residues. Germline CDR1 MNHEY, CDR2 SVGEGT. The CDR3 nucleotides are TGTGCCAGCAGTCAACAGGGTCTTGTAACTGAAGCTTTCTTT. It encodes CASSQQGLVTEAFF.

J is TRBJ2-5 and V is TRBV5-1; the D is unclear. Germline values: CDR1 SGHRS, CDR2 YFSETQ. V lost 1 base and J lost 4, with 5 bases in between. There are 12 residues in the CDR3. CDR3: CASSLPSETQYF. The CDR3 nucleotides read TGCGCCAGCAGCTTGCCCTCAGAGACCCAGTACTTC.

The chain combines TRBV6-2 or TRBV6-3 with TRBJ1-1, with 9 bases that match TRBD1. The V gene's germline CDR1 is MNHEY and CDR2 SVGEGT. This CDR3 comprises 15 residues. V dropped 4 bases and J dropped 5; count of bases not matched to a gene: 8. The CDR3 nucleotides are TGTGCCAGCAGTTCAGGGACAGGGCGTCGGACTGAAGCTTTCTTT. Protein: CASSSGTGRRTEAFF.

This rearrangement joins TRBV4-2 to TRBJ1-3; possibly TRBD1 for D (5 bases). Trimming left V 2 bases short and J 3 bases short, with 14 bases between. The CDR3 has 16 residues. The germline gives CDR1 LGHNA, CDR2 YNFKEQ. CDR3 region: CASSQWAGGVGNTIYF. Here the CDR3 DNA reads TGTGCCAGCAGCCAATGGGCCGGGGGGGTTGGAAACACCATATATTTT.

This rearrangement joins TRBV6-1 to TRBJ1-1; TRBD1 is a possible D gene (5 bases). The V end was cut by 2 bases, the J end by 1 base, with 20 bases between. This CDR3 is 18 amino acids long. Germline CDR1 and CDR2: MNHNS and SASEGT. CDR3 sequence reads: CASSESSGALGENTEAFF. Here the CDR3 DNA reads TGTGCCAGCAGTGAATCCTCCGGCGCCCTAGGGGAGAACACTGAAGCTTTCTTT.

The chain has TRBV6-5 and TRBJ1-1, with D unclear. The CDR3 totals 13 residues. Germline V lookup: CDR1 MNHEY, CDR2 SVGAGI. Between the trimmed V and J ends, which lost 6 bases and 3 bases, there was a span of 11 bases. The CDR3 nucleotides are TGTGCCAGCAGCCTAGGATTGGACACTGAAGCTTTCTTT. This codes for CASSLGLDTEAFF.

The rearrangement uses TRBV27 and TRBJ2-3; 10 positions match TRBD1. J was trimmed by 11 bases and V by 6 bases; bases with no gene match: 11. The length of the CDR3 is 14 residues. Per germline, CDR1 MNHEY and CDR2 SMNVEV (reference sequence). Here the CDR3 reads CASSDRGLYSVQYF. The CDR3 nucleotides read TGTGCCAGCAGCGACAGGGGGCTGTATTCGGTGCAGTATTTT.

This clone was seen a single time. CDR3 protein: CASSLATSTDEQFF. The DNA of the CDR3 is TGTGCCAGCAGCTTAGCAACTTCGACTGATGAGCAGTTCTTC. J is TRBJ2-1 and V is TRBV11-2, with no clear D. Trimming removed 1 base from V and 8 bases from J, with 12 bases in between. The CDR3 runs 14 residues. CDR1 and CDR2 (germline): SGHAT, FQNNGV.

The rearrangement joins TRBV27 to TRBJ1-4; D is possibly TRBD1 (5 bases). The V end was cut by 5 bases, the J end by 4 bases, with 11 bases between. Germline V gene sequence: CDR1 MNHEY, CDR2 SMNVEV (reference sequence). This CDR3 is 14 amino acids long. The CDR3 loop reads CASSPWGGNEKLFF. The CDR3 DNA reads TGTGCCAGCAGTCCATGGGGGGGTAATGAAAAACTGTTTTTT.

V is TRBV9 and J is TRBJ2-5, with D perhaps matching TRBD1 (5 bases). Trimming cost V 0 bases and J 4 bases, with 13 bases left between them. In germline, CDR1 is SGDLS, CDR2 YYNGEE. CDR3 length: 15 residues. The CDR3 DNA reads as TGTGCCAGCAGCGTAGGGGGCACAGGCGTAGAGACCCAGTACTTC. The encoded protein is CASSVGGTGVETQYF.

The chain employs TRBV13 and TRBJ1-4; possibly TRBD1 for D (6 bases). The V gene lost 5 bases and the J gene lost 5 bases, with 21 bases spanning the gap. Germline V gene sequence: CDR1 PRHDT, CDR2 FYEKMQ (reference sequence). The CDR3 runs to 17 residues. The CDR3 DNA reads TGTGCCAGCAGCCCCACGGGGGGCTCGCGAGTAAATGAAAAACTGTTTTTT. Translating it yields CASSPTGGSRVNEKLFF.

This sequence joins TRBV27 and TRBJ2-7, with D perhaps TRBD1 (5 bases). V was cut by 0 bases and J by 7 bases, with 13 bases left in between. From germline, CDR1 is MNHEY and CDR2 SMNVEV (reference sequence). The CDR3 consists of 14 residues. The CDR3 loop reads CASSLSVGRGEQYF. Here the CDR3 DNA reads TGTGCCAGCAGTTTATCGGTCGGAAGGGGTGAGCAGTACTTC.

This chain connects TRBV28 to TRBJ2-3, with TRBD2 matching over 7 bases. V trimming: 3 bases; J trimming: 0 bases; junction bases outside the gene matches: 9. The CDR3 extends over 17 amino acids. From germline, CDR1 is MDHEN and CDR2 SYDVKM. In DNA, the CDR3 is TGTGCCAGCAGTTTGCCTCGGGGAGGGTCTAGCACAGATACGCAGTATTTT. Protein: CASSLPRGGSSTDTQYF.

The rearrangement uses TRBV14 and TRBJ1-1, with D tentatively TRBD1 (5 bases). The CDR3 has 15 residues. Looked up from germline, CDR1 is SGHDN and CDR2 is FVKESK. Trimming pared 3 bases from V and 5 bases from J, leaving 16 bases between. CDR3 protein: CASSQNGGRWTEAFF. The CDR3 bases are TGTGCCAGCAGCCAGAACGGGGGTAGGTGGACTGAAGCTTTCTTT.

This chain uses TRBV7-2 with TRBJ2-3, with D possibly matching TRBD2 (5 bases). The germline V and J ends were trimmed by 5 bases and 13 bases, with 13 bases remaining between them. CDR1 is SGHTA and CDR2 is FQGNSA in the germline V gene. The length of the CDR3 is 11 residues. CDR3 region: CASSLRTGEYF. The CDR3 nucleotides read TGTGCCAGCAGCCTAAGAACCGGGGAGTATTTT.

V usage is TRBV6-5 and J usage is TRBJ1-5; D is unclear. CDR3 length: 15 amino acids. With 6 bases removed from V and 6 bases from J, the gap between germline ends came to 18 bases. Germline CDR1 reads MNHEY; CDR2 reads SVGAGI. Here the CDR3 reads CASRAQSEVAQPQHF. The CDR3 coding sequence is TGTGCCAGCAGAGCACAATCCGAGGTCGCTCAGCCCCAGCATTTT.

For this clone: A read error may produce the germline difference seen at one junction end. The rearrangement uses TRBV7-7 and TRBJ2-2; no firm D call. Germline V gene data show CDR1 as SSHAT and CDR2 as FNYEAQ (reference sequence). CDR3 size: 14 residues. CDR3 amino acids: CASSPVTASGELFF. The DNA for the CDR3 is TGTGCTAGCAGTCCCGTTACAGCCTCCGGGGAGCTGTTTTTT.

This rearrangement joins TRBV5-5 to TRBJ1-5; perhaps TRBD1 as D (5 bases). The V end lost 3 bases, the J end lost 0 bases, and 19 bases lay between the germline ends. Germline CDR1 reads SGHKS; CDR2 reads YYEKEE (reference sequence). The CDR3 has 18 residues. DNA for the CDR3: TGTGCCAGCAGCTCGGCTGGTGGGGGGGTGAGTAGCAATCAGCCCCAGCATTTT. Its translation is CASSSAGGGVSSNQPQHF.

The V and J genes are TRBV7-9 and TRBJ2-7, with 11 bases aligning to TRBD1. Germline CDR1 SEHNR, CDR2 FQNEAQ (reference sequence). Trimming at V came to 4 bases and at J to 5 bases, leaving 7 bases not matched to a gene. The CDR3 has 15 amino acids. The CDR3 protein is CASSSWTGGVDEQYF. CDR3 DNA sequence: TGTGCCAGCAGCTCCTGGACAGGGGGCGTCGACGAGCAGTACTTC.

The V call is TRBV6-5, the J call TRBJ2-1; 8 bases are a match to TRBD2. The V gene's germline CDR1 is MNHEY and CDR2 SVGAGI. CDR3 length: 13 residues. CDR3 coding DNA: TGTGCTGGGGGGACAAGCGGGAGCAATGAGCAGTTCTTC. Its translation is CAGGTSGSNEQFF.

The chain combines TRBV27 with TRBJ1-5; D gene ambiguous. V dropped 5 bases and J dropped 6 bases, with 14 bases sitting between them. CDR1 and CDR2 from the germline V gene are MNHEY and SMNVEV (reference sequence). CDR3 length equals 14 residues. The CDR3 coding sequence is TGTGCCAGCAGTCCCGACACTCCCGGTCAGCCCCAGCATTTT. Protein sequence: CASSPDTPGQPQHF.